What follows are 5 T cell receptor beta chains derived from one specimen sequenced in a study of CD8 T cells in Susac syndrome. Random hexamers were used to reverse transcribe the RNA input (about 0.5 to 1 ug). From the immunoSEQ multiplex PCR reads, TCRdb called clonotypes with MiXCR, one entry per CDR3 protein. The sample lists about 90,000 distinct CDR3 sequences; about 95% were seen once. The sample comprised CD8+ T cells from PBMCs. The receptors derive from a human donor with Susac syndrome.

This chain connects TRBV28 to TRBJ1-6; TRBD1 aligns across 7 bases. Germline values: CDR1 MDHEN, CDR2 SYDVKM. The ends lost 8 bases at V and 4 bases at J; junction bases unmatched: 11. The length of the CDR3 is 16 residues. The CDR3 DNA reads as TGTGCCAGCCTATCACTGGGACAGCAATATAATTCACCCCTCCACTTT. Encoded protein: CASLSLGQQYNSPLHF.

This chain joins TRBV24-1 and TRBJ2-3; D possibly matches TRBD1 or TRBD2 (5 bases each). V shed 5 bases and J shed 10 bases, with 21 bases lying between them. CDR3 size: 15 residues. Germline V gene lookup returns CDR1 KGHDR and CDR2 SFDVKD. The DNA of the CDR3 is TGTGCCACCAGTGCCGACTGGGGGAAGGGGCTATCGCAGTATTTT. It codes for CATSADWGKGLSQYF.

V is TRBV7-3 and J is TRBJ2-2; unclear D gene. CDR3 length: 13 residues. Between the trimmed V and J ends, which lost 0 bases and 6 bases, there was a span of 5 bases. In germline, CDR1 is SGHTA, CDR2 FQGTGA. Here the CDR3 DNA reads TGTGCCAGCAGCTTAACTTTGTCCGGGGAGCTGTTTTTT. This codes for CASSLTLSGELFF.

This chain links TRBV20-1 with TRBJ2-3; tentatively, D is TRBD2 (6 bases). In germline, CDR1 is DFQATT, CDR2 SNEGSKA (reference sequence). This CDR3 has 14 residues. CDR3 loop: CASPGLPSTDTQYF. In DNA, the CDR3 is TGCGCCTCCCCGGGACTCCCCAGCACAGATACGCAGTATTTT.

The genes are TRBV14 and TRBJ1-1, with D unclear. The CDR3 spans 10 residues. Germline-derived CDR1 and CDR2 are SGHDN and FVKESK. V was trimmed by 0 bases and J by 10 bases, leaving 3 bases between them. For the CDR3, the DNA is TGTGCCAGCAGCCAAGACTCAGCTTTCTTT. The encoded protein is CASSQDSAFF.